Presented here are 18 T cell receptor beta chains from one specimen sequenced in a study of blood T cell repertoires in COVID-19. TCRdb keeps only in-frame clones here, not all; method: immunoSEQ multiplex PCR. This table has 270,000 or so clones, about nine tenths appearing once. Material for sequencing was PBMCs or T cells enriched from blood (not recorded which). These receptors were taken from a woman aged 18-35 years who had recovered from COVID-19.

J is TRBJ1-1 and V is TRBV7-2; perhaps TRBD1 as D (5 bases). V dropped 1 base and J dropped 7 bases, with 10 bases sitting between them. The CDR3 contains 13 residues. Germline lookup yields CDR1 SGHTA and CDR2 FQGNSA. This CDR3 is CASSLESGVEAFF. Written as DNA, the CDR3 is TGTGCCAGCAGCTTAGAGTCGGGGGTTGAAGCTTTCTTT. The variable domain in full, completed from reference TRBV7-2 and TRBJ1-1, reads GAGVSQSPSNKVTEKGKDVELRCDPISGHTALYWYRQSLGQGLEFLIYFQGNSAPDKSGLPSDRFSAERTGGSVSTLTIQRTQQEDSAVYLCASSLESGVEAFFGQGTRLTVV.

The genes are TRBV4-3 and TRBJ2-7; 7 bases are a match to TRBD2. V lost 1 base to trimming and J lost 2 bases; unmatched junction nucleotides: 8. Looked up from germline, CDR1 is LGHNA and CDR2 is YSLEER. The CDR3 spans 16 residues. The DNA for the CDR3 is TGCGCCAGCAGCCAAGTTCTTAGGGGAGGGCCCTACGAGCAGTACTTC. Amino acid sequence: CASSQVLRGGPYEQYF.

This clone has a single count. This chain connects TRBV30 to TRBJ1-1; possibly TRBD1 for D (6 bases). V was clipped by 0 bases and J by 3 bases, with 17 bases between them. Germline assignment: CDR1 GTSNPN and CDR2 SVGIG (reference sequence). This CDR3 is 16 amino acids long. The CDR3 nucleotides read TGTGCCTGGAGTGTACTTGGCTGGGGGCAGGACACTGAAGCTTTCTTT. It codes for CAWSVLGWGQDTEAFF.

V and J are TRBV29-1 and TRBJ2-4; D is possibly TRBD1 (5 bases). Per the germline V gene, CDR1 is SQVTM and CDR2 is ANQGSEA. The CDR3 length is 12 residues. V was clipped by 4 bases and J by 5 bases, with 9 bases between them. CDR3 region: CSVGQGQNIQYF. In DNA, the CDR3 is TGCAGCGTTGGCCAGGGCCAAAACATTCAGTACTTC.

The gene calls are TRBV27 and TRBJ1-6; perhaps TRBD1 as D (5 bases). The V gene's germline CDR1 is MNHEY and CDR2 SMNVEV (reference sequence). Between the trimmed V and J ends, which lost 5 bases and 8 bases, there was a span of 16 bases. The CDR3 spans 15 residues. The chain's CDR3 is CASSPRVHGDSPLHF. The CDR3 nucleotides read TGTGCCAGCAGTCCCAGGGTTCATGGGGATTCACCCCTCCACTTT.

J is TRBJ1-1 and V is TRBV15; D is unresolved. V was pared by 3 bases and J by 1 base, with 3 bases between. From germline, CDR1 is LNHNV and CDR2 YYDKDF (reference sequence). The CDR3 has 12 amino acids. The CDR3 sequence: CATSRANTEAFF. CDR3 nucleotides: TGTGCCACCAGCAGGGCGAACACTGAAGCTTTCTTT.

V usage is TRBV11-3 and J usage is TRBJ1-6; D gene uncertain. This CDR3 has 15 amino acids. Germline V gene data show CDR1 as SGHNT and CDR2 as YENEEA. Between the trimmed V and J ends, which lost 5 bases and 0 bases, there was a span of 8 bases. CDR3 sequence reads: CASSQQPSYNSPLHF. Written as DNA, the CDR3 is TGTGCCAGCAGCCAACAGCCCTCCTATAATTCACCCCTCCACTTT.

Only a few counts were recorded for this clone. This CDR3 is also generated by other DNA sequences in the sample. This chain joins TRBV18 and TRBJ1-1, with 7 bases matching TRBD1. J gave up 4 bases and V 2 bases, and 1 base lay outside the gene matches. The CDR3 length is 13 residues. The V gene's germline CDR1 is KGHSH and CDR2 LQKENI. This CDR3 reads CASSPSGGTEAFF. CDR3 coding DNA: TGTGCCAGCTCACCATCAGGGGGCACTGAAGCTTTCTTT.

V is TRBV30 and J is TRBJ2-6; no definite D call. The CDR3 runs to 14 residues. Per the germline V gene, CDR1 is GTSNPN and CDR2 is SVGIG (reference sequence). V gave up 3 bases and J gave up 0 bases, with 6 bases separating them. In nucleotides, the CDR3 is TGTGCCTGGAGCACTGGCTCTGGGGCCAACGTCCTGACTTTC. Translated: CAWSTGSGANVLTF.

The CDR3: CASGSYTSSYEQFF. The CDR3 DNA reads TGTGCTAGTGGTTCGTATACTAGCAGTTATGAGCAGTTCTTC. The chain links TRBV12-5 to TRBJ2-1; tentatively, D is TRBD2 (6 bases). The V end was cut by 4 bases, the J end by 8 bases, with 15 bases between. The CDR3 totals 14 residues. Germline CDR1 LGHNT, CDR2 FRNRAP.

The chain combines TRBV7-9 with TRBJ2-7, with 11 bases fitting TRBD1. From germline, CDR1 is SEHNR and CDR2 FQNEAQ (reference sequence). CDR3 length equals 16 residues. V dropped 2 bases and J dropped 2; count of bases not matched to a gene: 5. CDR3 DNA: TGTGCCAGCAGCTTAATATTGGGACAGGGGGCCTACGAGCAGTACTTC. It yields the protein CASSLILGQGAYEQYF. The full variable domain, its missing parts supplied by reference TRBV7-9 and TRBJ2-7, is DTGVSQNPRHKITKRGQNVTFRCDPISEHNRLYWYRQTLGQGPEFLTYFQNEAQLEKSRLLSDRFSAERPKGSFSTLEIQRTEQGDSAMYLCASSLILGQGAYEQYFGPGTRLTVT.

This rearrangement joins TRBV4-1 to TRBJ2-1; TRBD2 agrees at 7 bases. J was trimmed by 0 bases and V by 4 bases; bases with no gene match: 9. Per the germline V gene, CDR1 is MGHRA and CDR2 is YSYEKL. This CDR3 has 17 amino acids. The CDR3 here is CASSPRLAASSYNEQFF. The CDR3 DNA follows: TGCGCCAGCAGCCCCCGCCTAGCGGCTAGCTCCTACAATGAGCAGTTCTTC.

For the CDR3, the DNA is TGTGCCTGGAGTGGGAGCGTCTATGGCTACACCTTC. Its translation is CAWSGSVYGYTF. V and J are TRBV30 and TRBJ1-2, with no clear D. From germline, CDR1 is GTSNPN and CDR2 SVGIG (reference sequence). The V end lost 1 base, the J end lost 4 bases, and 7 bases lay between the germline ends. CDR3 length equals 12 residues.

This chain connects TRBV5-6 to TRBJ2-5, with D maybe TRBD2 (5 bases). In germline, CDR1 is SGHDT, CDR2 YYEEEE. Trimming pared 1 base from V and 4 bases from J, leaving 11 bases between. The CDR3 runs 14 residues. The CDR3 protein is CASSLWRLGETQYF. For the CDR3, the DNA is TGTGCCAGCAGCTTGTGGAGGTTAGGAGAGACCCAGTACTTC.

The rearrangement links TRBV5-5 to TRBJ1-6; D gene uncertain. Germline V CDR1 and CDR2: SGHKS, YYEKEE (reference sequence). This CDR3 is built from 15 residues. Trimming shortened V by 1 base and J by 2 bases, and 7 bases separated the two germline ends. CDR3 DNA: TGTGCCAGCAGCTTGCGGGTCACCTATAATTCACCCCTCCACTTT. Encoded protein: CASSLRVTYNSPLHF.

The DNA of the CDR3 is TGTGCCAGCAGCAAACCGAGGGACAGCTCACAAGAGACCCAGTACTTC. Encoded protein: CASSKPRDSSQETQYF. This sequence joins TRBV3-1 (or the pseudogene TRBV3-2) and TRBJ2-5, with 7 bases matching TRBD1. The V gene end was trimmed by 5 bases and the J gene end by 2 bases; junction bases not matched to a gene: 11. From germline, CDR1 is LGHDT and CDR2 YNNKEL (reference sequence). The CDR3 extends over 16 amino acids.

The chain employs TRBV7-8 and TRBJ1-1, with D unclear. Trimming stripped 3 bases from V and 2 bases from J, with 7 bases between. Germline values: CDR1 SGHVS, CDR2 FQNEAQ. This CDR3 has 13 amino acids. CDR3 nucleotide sequence: TGTGCCAGCAGCTTCCACTTAAACACTGAAGCTTTCTTT. It yields the protein CASSFHLNTEAFF.

V is TRBV2 and J is TRBJ1-1, with 7 bases identical to TRBD1. The CDR3 loop spans 13 amino acids. Germline lookup yields CDR1 SNHLY and CDR2 FYNNEI. With V trimmed by 10 bases and J by 5 bases, 10 bases remained unmatched. CDR3 residues: CAIHRGGGTEAFF. In nucleotides, the CDR3 is TGTGCCATCCACAGGGGTGGGGGTACTGAAGCTTTCTTT.